These 16 T cell receptor beta chains were all obtained from the same sample, sequenced in a study of T cells after yellow fever vaccination. TCRdb independently ran MiXCR on the 5' RACE reads; one entry per CDR3 protein. Of 550,000 or so distinct CDR3 sequences in the sample, 19% were seen once. The material sequenced was PBMCs, taken 15 days after the yellow fever booster vaccination. The receptors stem from a man aged 25-40 years who received the YFV17D yellow fever vaccine.

This chain links TRBV30 with TRBJ2-4, with 8 bases fitting TRBD1. Losses at the gene ends were 4 bases for V and 3 bases for J; bases not matched to a gene: 2. The CDR3 is made up of 13 amino acids. Germline-derived CDR1 and CDR2 are GTSNPN and SVGIG (reference sequence). CDR3 amino acids: CAWTTGDKNIQYF. In DNA, the CDR3 is TGTGCCTGGACGACAGGGGACAAAAACATTCAGTACTTC.

This clonotype was picked up a small number of times. The rearrangement uses TRBV10-3 and TRBJ2-7; D not resolved. The germline CDR1 and CDR2 sequences are ENHRY and SYGVKD. CDR3 length: 13 residues. V was trimmed by 3 bases and J by 3 bases, leaving 9 bases between them. The DNA for the CDR3 is TGTGCCATCAGTGATAAGGGTGGCTACGAGCAGTACTTC. Encoded protein: CAISDKGGYEQYF.

The V and J genes are TRBV2 and TRBJ2-1; D might be TRBD2 (6 bases). From germline, CDR1 is SNHLY and CDR2 FYNNEI. The CDR3 is made up of 14 amino acids. Trimming pared 3 bases from V and 4 bases from J, leaving 10 bases between. CDR3 nucleotides: TGTGCCAGCAGTGACACGCGGGGATACAATGAGCAGTTCTTC. This gives the protein CASSDTRGYNEQFF.

The chain carries TRBV20-1 and TRBJ2-7; TRBD1 matches at 7 bases. This CDR3 region has 12 residues. The germline V gene has CDR1 DFQATT and CDR2 SNEGSKA (reference sequence). Trimming cost V 4 bases and J 2 bases; bases outside gene matches: 2. The CDR3 sequence is CSATGQTYEQYF. The CDR3 nucleotides are TGCAGTGCTACGGGACAGACCTACGAGCAGTACTTC.

The table lists this clonotype with many counts. Germline is not matched at one junction end, which may reflect a read error. CDR3 DNA sequence: TGTGCCAGCAGCTTAGAAGGGGGAGCCTACGAGCAGTACTTC. It codes for CASSLEGGAYEQYF. The rearrangement joins TRBV5-1 to TRBJ2-7, with D maybe TRBD1 (6 bases). Germline assignment: CDR1 SGHRS and CDR2 YFSETQ. The CDR3 extends over 14 amino acids.

V gene TRBV7-8 combines with J gene TRBJ2-1, with D possibly being TRBD2 (6 bases). The CDR3 is 15 residues long. Trimming took 3 bases from V and 5 from J, leaving 14 bases between them. Per germline, CDR1 SGHVS and CDR2 FQNEAQ. DNA for the CDR3: TGTGCCAGCAGCTTCAGGTACGAGCGGGACAATGAGCAGTTCTTC. Protein sequence: CASSFRYERDNEQFF.

This clonotype appeared a few times. This chain connects TRBV7-9 to TRBJ1-2; a weak D match, TRBD1 (5 bases). Germline V lookup: CDR1 SEHNR, CDR2 FQNEAQ (reference sequence). This CDR3 is 15 amino acids long. Trimming took 5 bases from V and 2 from J, leaving 15 bases between them. The CDR3 loop reads CASSRGVAGNYGYTF. The CDR3 DNA reads as TGTGCCAGCAGCCGAGGGGTGGCCGGGAACTATGGCTACACCTTC. Filled out from reference TRBV7-9 and TRBJ1-2, the complete variable domain reads DTGVSQNPRHKITKRGQNVTFRCDPISEHNRLYWYRQTLGQGPEFLTYFQNEAQLEKSRLLSDRFSAERPKGSFSTLEIQRTEQGDSAMYLCASSRGVAGNYGYTFGSGTRLTVV.

The chain joins TRBV19 to TRBJ1-5, with D uncertain. CDR1 and CDR2 from the germline V gene are LNHDA and SQIVND (reference sequence). This CDR3 is built from 13 residues. Trimming pared 3 bases from V and 10 bases from J, leaving 13 bases between. The CDR3 DNA reads TGTGCCAGTAGTATGAACACCCTGGAACCCCAGCATTTT. Amino acid sequence: CASSMNTLEPQHF.

V gene TRBV7-9 combines with J gene TRBJ2-3; D remains unclear. The V gene lost 2 bases and the J gene lost 2 bases, with 5 bases spanning the gap. The CDR3 is made up of 13 amino acids. Looked up from germline, CDR1 is SEHNR and CDR2 is FQNEAQ (reference sequence). Here the CDR3 reads CASSLSHTDTQYF. The CDR3 coding sequence is TGTGCCAGCAGCTTATCGCACACAGATACGCAGTATTTT.

The CDR3 reads CATSWQGGTDTQYF. As DNA, the CDR3 is TGTGCCACCAGTTGGCAGGGGGGGACAGATACGCAGTATTTT. The chain carries TRBV24-1 and TRBJ2-3; D may be TRBD1 or TRBD2 (7 bases each). Trimming took 6 bases from V and 3 from J, leaving 12 bases between them. Germline V gives CDR1 KGHDR, CDR2 SFDVKD. The CDR3 is made up of 14 amino acids.

This chain joins TRBV28 and TRBJ2-3; TRBD2 is a possible D gene (6 bases). The CDR3 runs 14 residues. V lost 2 bases to trimming and J lost 2 bases, with 8 bases between them. Germline CDR1 reads MDHEN; CDR2 reads SYDVKM. The DNA of the CDR3 is TGTGCCAGCAGTTTAGGGAGGCCCACAGATACGCAGTATTTT. It encodes CASSLGRPTDTQYF.

The V and J genes are TRBV20-1 and TRBJ2-5, with 9 positions matching TRBD2. Unmatched junction bases numbered 5, after V lost 3 bases and J lost 0 bases. From germline, CDR1 is DFQATT and CDR2 SNEGSKA (reference sequence). The CDR3 covers 15 residues. DNA for the CDR3: TGCAGTGCTAGGGGCCTAGCGGGGTACCAAGAGACCCAGTACTTC. It is translated as CSARGLAGYQETQYF.

The V gene is TRBV3-1, the J gene TRBJ2-7, with 9 positions matching TRBD1. CDR1 is LGHDT, CDR2 YNNKEL, per germline (reference sequence). Trimming took 6 bases from V and 6 from J; bases not matched to a gene: 3. The CDR3 runs to 12 residues. CDR3 DNA sequence: TGTGCCAGCAGTGGACAGGGGATCGAGCAGTACTTC. The encoded protein is CASSGQGIEQYF.

The V and J genes are TRBV28 and TRBJ1-1, with D perhaps matching TRBD1 (5 bases). CDR1 is MDHEN and CDR2 is SYDVKM in the germline V gene. The CDR3 is made up of 12 amino acids. V lost 2 bases to trimming and J lost 7 bases, with 8 bases between them. The CDR3 reads CASSLATGEAFF. CDR3 nucleotides: TGTGCCAGCAGTTTAGCTACAGGTGAAGCTTTCTTT. Full variable domain (remainder filled in from reference TRBV28 and TRBJ1-1): DVKVTQSSRYLVKRTGEKVFLECVQDMDHENMFWYRQDPGLGLRLIYFSYDVKMKEKGDIPEGYSVSREKKERFSLILESASTNQTSMYLCASSLATGEAFFGQGTRLTVV.

The table lists this clonotype with a few counts. V is TRBV28 and J is TRBJ2-7; D possibly corresponds to TRBD1 (5 bases). Germline V gene sequence: CDR1 MDHEN, CDR2 SYDVKM. The CDR3 consists of 14 residues. V was cut by 7 bases and J by 0 bases, with 13 bases left in between. The CDR3 coding sequence is TGTGCCAGCAAGGGGTCGGTAGGCTCCTACGAGCAGTACTTC. Encoded protein: CASKGSVGSYEQYF.

The chain is built from TRBV14 and TRBJ2-7; D is possibly TRBD1 or TRBD2 (5 bases each). Germline CDR1 SGHDN, CDR2 FVKESK. Trimming took 3 bases from V and 6 from J, leaving 12 bases between them. The CDR3 extends over 13 amino acids. CDR3: CASSQLGETEQYF. In DNA form, the CDR3 reads TGTGCCAGCAGCCAGCTGGGGGAGACCGAGCAGTACTTC. Full variable domain (missing parts from reference TRBV14 and TRBJ2-7): EAGVTQFPSHSVIEKGQTVTLRCDPISGHDNLYWYRRVMGKEIKFLLHFVKESKQDESGMPNNRFLAERTGGTYSTLKVQPAELEDSGVYFCASSQLGETEQYFGPGTRLTVT.